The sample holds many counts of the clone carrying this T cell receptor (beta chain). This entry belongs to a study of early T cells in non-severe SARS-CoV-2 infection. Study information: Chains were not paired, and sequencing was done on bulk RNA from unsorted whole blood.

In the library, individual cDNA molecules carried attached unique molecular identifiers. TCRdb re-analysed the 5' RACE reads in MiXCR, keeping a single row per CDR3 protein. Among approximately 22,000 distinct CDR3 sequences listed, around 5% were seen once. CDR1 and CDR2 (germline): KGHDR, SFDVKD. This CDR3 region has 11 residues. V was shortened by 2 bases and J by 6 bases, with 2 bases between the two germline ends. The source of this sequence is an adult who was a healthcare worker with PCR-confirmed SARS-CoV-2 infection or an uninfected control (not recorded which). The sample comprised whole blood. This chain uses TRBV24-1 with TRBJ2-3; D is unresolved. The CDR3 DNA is TGTGCCACCAGTGATTCCGATACGCAGTATTTT. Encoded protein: CATSDSDTQYF.